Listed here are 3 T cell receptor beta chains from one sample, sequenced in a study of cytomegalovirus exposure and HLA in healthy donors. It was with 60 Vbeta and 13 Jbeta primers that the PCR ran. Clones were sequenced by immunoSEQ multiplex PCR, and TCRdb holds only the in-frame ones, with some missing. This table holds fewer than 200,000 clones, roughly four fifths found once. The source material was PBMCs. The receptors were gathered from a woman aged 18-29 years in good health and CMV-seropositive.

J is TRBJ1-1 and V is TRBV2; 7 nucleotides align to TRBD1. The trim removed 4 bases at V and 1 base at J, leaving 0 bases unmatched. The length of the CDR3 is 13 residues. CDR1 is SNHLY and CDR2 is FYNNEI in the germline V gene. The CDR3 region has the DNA TGTGCCAGCAGTGGACAGGGGAACACTGAAGCTTTCTTT. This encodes CASSGQGNTEAFF.

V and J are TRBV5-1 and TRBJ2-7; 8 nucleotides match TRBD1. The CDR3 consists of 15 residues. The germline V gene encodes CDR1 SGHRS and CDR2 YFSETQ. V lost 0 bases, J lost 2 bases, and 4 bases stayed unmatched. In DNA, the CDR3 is TGCGCCAGCAGCTTGGCTGGACAGGGACCCTACGAGCAGTACTTC. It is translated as CASSLAGQGPYEQYF.

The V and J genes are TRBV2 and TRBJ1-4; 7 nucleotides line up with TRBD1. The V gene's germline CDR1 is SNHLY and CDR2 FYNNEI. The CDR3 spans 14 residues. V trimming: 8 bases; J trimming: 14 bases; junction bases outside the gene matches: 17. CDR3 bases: TGTGCCAGCTTTGGGACAGTAAAAAATGTAGGCCTGTTTTTT. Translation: CASFGTVKNVGLFF.